This TCR beta chain was recorded in a study of blood T cell repertoires in COVID-19. The V gene's germline CDR1 is SGHRS and CDR2 YFSETQ. Trimming took off 3 bases at V and 2 bases at J, with 9 bases between the two ends. This CDR3 region has 14 residues. The table came from immunoSEQ multiplex PCR; TCRdb's copy has only in-frame clones and leaves some out. The table records under 75,000 clones, about three quarters of them present only once. Sequenced sample: peripheral blood. This clonotype was obtained from a woman older than 75 with acute or convalescent COVID-19. The chain combines TRBV5-1 with TRBJ2-1; D might be TRBD2 (6 bases). CDR3 coding DNA: TGCGCCAGCAGCTCAGCGGGCCCCTACAATGAGCAGTTCTTC. Its protein product is CASSSAGPYNEQFF.